Listed below are T cell receptor beta chains from one sample, sequenced in a study of cytomegalovirus exposure and HLA in healthy donors. The table came from immunoSEQ multiplex PCR; TCRdb's copy has only in-frame clones and leaves some out. The sample lists about 120,000 clones; around three quarters were seen once. Sequencing was carried out using PBMCs. These receptors were taken from a female donor in good health and CMV-seronegative. CDR3s include the opening cysteine and the closing phenylalanine or tryptophan. Fields, in order: J gene, D gene, V gene, clone size, CDR3 length, CDR3 protein, CDR3 DNA. The D gene is left open where the match is weak. Where a row states a size, it is once, few, many or the class of an expanded clone; other rows omit it.

TRBJ2-1 | NA | TRBV7-9 | once | 16 | CSSSLGRGSSYNEQFF | TGTTCCAGCAGCTTAGGTCGTGGCAGCTCCTACAATGAGCAGTTCTTC
TRBJ2-7 | TRBD2 | TRBV28 | once | 15 | CASTEGGLAGHEQYF | TGTGCCAGCACCGAAGGTGGACTAGCGGGACACGAGCAGTACTTC
TRBJ2-7 | TRBD2 | TRBV9 | NA | 17 | CASWGLTGLAETYEQYF | TGTGCCAGCTGGGGATTGACAGGACTAGCGGAGACCTACGAGCAGTACTTC
TRBJ1-5 | NA | TRBV30 | few | 13 | CAWSKGERQPQHF | TGTGCCTGGAGTAAGGGGGAGAGGCAGCCCCAGCATTTT
TRBJ1-4 | NA | TRBV2 | NA | 14 | CASKLGWANEKLFF | TGTGCCTCAAAGCTCGGGTGGGCTAATGAAAAACTGTTTTTT
TRBJ2-5 | NA | TRBV27 | NA | 13 | CASSLGQFGTQYF | TGTGCCAGCTCCCTCGGACAGTTTGGGACCCAGTACTTC
TRBJ1-2 | NA | TRBV6-1 | NA | 14 | CASSFDRKNYGYTF | TGTGCCAGCAGTTTCGACAGGAAAAACTATGGCTACACCTTC
TRBJ1-6 | NA | TRBV27 | NA | 14 | CASKADRENSPLHF | TGTGCCAGCAAAGCGGACAGAGAGAATTCACCCCTCCACTTT
TRBJ2-1 | NA | TRBV28 | NA | 13 | CASTLGELELQFF | TGTGCCAGCACCCTTGGCGAGCTGGAGTTGCAGTTCTTC
TRBJ2-7 | TRBD2 | TRBV10-3 | NA | 14 | CATSILAGGHEQYF | TGTGCCACCAGCATACTAGCGGGAGGCCACGAGCAGTACTTC
TRBJ1-4 | TRBD1 | TRBV29-1 | NA | 15 | CSVLPTGGSYEKLFF | TGCAGCGTCCTTCCTACAGGGGGAAGTTATGAAAAACTGTTTTTT
TRBJ2-1 | TRBD2 | TRBV5-1 | once | 14 | CASSLEREEGEQFF | TGCGCCAGCAGCTTGGAGCGGGAGGAAGGGGAGCAGTTCTTC
TRBJ2-2 | TRBD1 | TRBV28 | NA | 15 | CASSFGDRNTGELFF | TGTGCCAGCAGTTTTGGGGACAGGAACACCGGGGAGCTGTTTTTT
TRBJ1-4 | TRBD1 | TRBV6-1 | NA | 16 | CASSETARRGDEKLFF | TGTGCCAGCAGTGAAACCGCGCGCAGGGGGGATGAAAAACTGTTTTTT
TRBJ1-4 | NA | TRBV30 | NA | 15 | CAWSFRGSTNEKLFF | TGTGCCTGGAGTTTCAGGGGATCAACTAATGAAAAACTGTTTTTT
TRBJ2-7 | NA | TRBV14 | NA | 15 | CASSQDWGRVHEQYF | TGTGCCAGCAGCCAAGATTGGGGCAGGGTCCACGAGCAGTACTTC
TRBJ1-3 | NA | TRBV9 | NA | 15 | CAATGGAPSGNTIYF | TGTGCCGCCACGGGAGGGGCCCCCTCTGGAAACACCATATATTTT
TRBJ2-2 | NA | TRBV12-5 | few | 13 | CASGGDWTYQLFF | TGTGCTAGTGGGGGGGACTGGACCTACCAGCTGTTTTTT
TRBJ1-2 | NA | TRBV19 | NA | 16 | CASTRAATQANYGYTF | TGTGCCAGTACCAGGGCCGCAACCCAAGCTAACTATGGCTACACCTTC
TRBJ2-7 | NA | TRBV7-9 | once | 12 | CASSRDRDEQYF | TGTGCCAGCAGCCGAGACCGGGACGAGCAGTACTTC
TRBJ1-4 | NA | TRBV27 | NA | 14 | CASSLGPGGLELFF | TGTGCCAGCAGTTTAGGTCCAGGAGGGTTGGAACTGTTTTTT
TRBJ2-1 | NA | TRBV21-1 | NA | 15 | CASSSRGGDWNEQFF | TGTGCCAGCAGCAGTCGAGGGGGGGATTGGAATGAGCAGTTCTTC
TRBJ1-2 | NA | TRBV9 | NA | 13 | CASSARDNYGYTF | TGTGCCAGCAGCGCGAGGGATAACTATGGCTACACCTTC
TRBJ2-1 | NA | TRBV4-2 | NA | 15 | CASSQATDGAGQQFF | TGTGCCAGCAGCCAAGCCACCGATGGGGCGGGGCAGCAGTTCTTC
TRBJ1-1 | NA | TRBV6-1 | once | 14 | CASTPVGQNTEAFF | TGTGCCAGCACCCCGGTGGGGCAGAACACTGAAGCTTTCTTT
TRBJ1-4 | NA | TRBV4-2 | NA | 17 | CASSLKSAGATNEKLFF | TGTGCCAGCAGCCTAAAGTCGGCGGGTGCAACTAATGAAAAACTGTTTTTT
TRBJ1-2 | NA | TRBV6-5 | NA | 14 | CASSYSRLRYGYTF | TGTGCCAGCAGTTACTCGAGATTGCGCTATGGCTACACCTTC
TRBJ2-2 | TRBD2 | TRBV7-2 | few | 18 | CASSPRLGSGGANGELFF | TGTGCCAGCAGCCCCAGACTCGGGAGCGGGGGGGCCAACGGGGAGCTGTTTTTT
TRBJ2-1 | TRBD1 | TRBV19 | once | 16 | CASSLTGGVSYNEQFF | TGTGCCAGTAGTTTGACAGGGGGCGTCTCCTACAATGAGCAGTTCTTC
TRBJ1-2 | TRBD1 | TRBV30 | NA | 15 | CAWSNKDRGIYGYTF | TGTGCCTGGAGTAACAAGGACAGGGGTATCTATGGCTACACCTTC
TRBJ2-2 | NA | TRBV5-1 | NA | 14 | CASRGDSPTGELFF | TGCGCCAGCAGAGGGGACTCACCTACCGGGGAGCTGTTTTTT
TRBJ2-5 | NA | TRBV10-3 | NA | 13 | CAIRDSLMGTQYF | TGTGCCATCAGGGACAGTTTGATGGGTACCCAGTACTTC
TRBJ1-5 | NA | TRBV11-2 | NA | 18 | CASSPRVQGPGSNQPQHF | TGTGCCAGCAGCCCACGAGTCCAGGGTCCGGGTAGCAATCAGCCCCAGCATTTT
TRBJ1-1 | TRBD1 | TRBV5-6 | NA | 13 | CASSPTGDTEAFF | TGTGCCAGCAGCCCGACAGGGGACACTGAAGCCTTCTTT
TRBJ2-5 | NA | TRBV10-1 | NA | 13 | CASSRDTLETQYF | TGCGCCAGCAGCCGGGACACCTTGGAGACCCAGTACTTC
TRBJ1-2 | NA | TRBV29-1 | NA | 14 | CSVERQRGEDGYTF | TGCAGCGTTGAACGACAGCGTGGGGAGGATGGCTACACCTTC
TRBJ2-4 | NA | TRBV14 | NA | 16 | CASSRSGTPAKNIQYF | TGTGCCAGCAGCCGCAGCGGGACACCAGCCAAAAACATTCAGTACTTC
TRBJ2-5 | TRBD2 | TRBV19 | NA | 14 | CASRTGGRGETQYF | TGTGCCAGTAGGACCGGCGGGAGGGGAGAGACCCAGTACTTC
TRBJ2-7 | TRBD2 | TRBV7-8 | once | 15 | CASSRGREGLDEQYF | TGTGCCAGCAGCCGGGGGCGGGAGGGCCTCGACGAGCAGTACTTC
TRBJ2-7 | NA | TRBV13 | NA | 12 | CASSPRGHEQYF | TGTGCCAGCAGCCCCAGGGGCCACGAGCAGTACTTC
TRBJ1-6 | TRBD1 | TRBV27 | NA | 15 | CASSSPGQLNSPLHF | TGTGCCAGCAGTTCTCCGGGACAGCTGAATTCACCCCTCCACTTT
TRBJ1-1 | NA | TRBV30 | NA | 12 | CAWSAGGAEAFF | TGTGCCTGGAGTGCGGGGGGAGCTGAAGCTTTCTTT
TRBJ1-4 | NA | TRBV5-1 | NA | 14 | CASSVDSGKEKLFF | TGCGCCAGCAGCGTCGACTCCGGAAAGGAAAAACTGTTTTTT
TRBJ2-2 | TRBD2 | TRBV5-1 | NA | 17 | CASSWGEREMRTGELFF | TGCGCCAGCAGCTGGGGGGAGCGGGAGATGCGGACCGGGGAGCTGTTTTTT
TRBJ1-5 | TRBD1 | TRBV2 | few | 13 | CASSDSGGQPQHF | TGTGCCAGCAGTGACTCAGGGGGTCAGCCCCAGCATTTT
TRBJ1-1 | NA | TRBV10-3 | NA | 12 | CAISGGGTEAFF | TGTGCCATCAGTGGCGGCGGGACTGAAGCTTTCTTT